One and the same sample provided the 21 T cell receptor beta chains below, sequenced in a study of blood T cell repertoires in COVID-19. The assay was immunoSEQ multiplex PCR, and TCRdb's table has in-frame clones only and misses some. Of about 74,000 clones in the sample, 70% to 90% were seen once. Sequencing was done on a sample of peripheral blood. The receptors were sampled from a man aged 70-80 years with active or convalescent COVID-19.

The table lists this clone with a few counts. The rearrangement links TRBV2 to TRBJ2-2; 7 positions match TRBD1. Per the germline V gene, CDR1 is SNHLY and CDR2 is FYNNEI. With V trimmed by 8 bases and J by 6 bases, 3 bases remained unmatched. The CDR3 extends over 12 amino acids. The CDR3 spells CASRQGPGELFF. The CDR3 DNA is TGTGCCAGCCGACAGGGCCCCGGGGAGCTGTTTTTT.

The V call is TRBV29-1, the J call TRBJ2-3; D might be TRBD2 (6 bases). V lost 5 bases and J 5 bases, leaving 11 bases between the germline ends. Germline V CDR1 and CDR2: SQVTM, ANQGSEA. This CDR3 spans 12 amino acids. The chain's CDR3 is CSVTQAGDTQYF. CDR3 nucleotides: TGCAGCGTTACGCAAGCGGGAGATACGCAGTATTTT.

J is TRBJ2-2 and V is TRBV29-1; TRBD2 aligns across 7 bases. V lost 8 bases and J lost 6; bases outside the gene matches: 3. The CDR3 contains 11 residues. Germline V gives CDR1 SQVTM, CDR2 ANQGSEA. CDR3 in DNA: TGCAGCCTCCGGGAGGCCGGGGAGCTGTTTTTT. Translation: CSLREAGELFF.

The chain recombines TRBV19 with TRBJ1-1, with no clear D. This CDR3 is 13 amino acids long. The ends were cut back, 7 bases at V and 3 bases at J, with 12 bases in the middle. Germline V gene sequence: CDR1 LNHDA, CDR2 SQIVND (reference sequence). The CDR3 here is CASTPSSYTEAFF. CDR3 DNA sequence: TGTGCCAGTACTCCTAGCTCCTACACTGAAGCTTTCTTT.

This chain uses TRBV19 with TRBJ1-2, with D tentatively TRBD1 (6 bases). V lost 6 bases and J lost 2, with 16 bases in between. CDR1 is LNHDA, CDR2 SQIVND, per germline (reference sequence). The CDR3 has 15 residues. The CDR3: CASRVNTGLNYGYTF. CDR3 DNA: TGTGCCAGTAGGGTCAATACAGGGCTCAACTATGGCTACACCTTC.

This sequence joins TRBV2 and TRBJ1-1, with TRBD1 matching 8 bases. The V gene end was trimmed by 2 bases and the J gene end by 5 bases; junction bases not matched to a gene: 4. The CDR3 has 14 amino acids. In germline, CDR1 is SNHLY, CDR2 FYNNEI. In nucleotides, the CDR3 is TGTGCCAGCAGTGAAATCCAGGGGGCGACTGAAGCTTTCTTT. Its translation is CASSEIQGATEAFF.

The chain employs TRBV6-5 and TRBJ2-7; 8 bases line up with TRBD1. This CDR3 spans 14 amino acids. With V trimmed by 5 bases and J by 0 bases, 3 bases remained unmatched. The germline V gene has CDR1 MNHEY and CDR2 SVGAGI. The chain's CDR3 is CASSRTGSSYEQYF. The CDR3 DNA sequence: TGTGCCAGCAGTCGGACAGGGAGCTCCTACGAGCAGTACTTC.

This clone was detected once. The rearrangement uses TRBV28 and TRBJ1-1; 7 bases match TRBD1. This CDR3 contains 16 residues. CDR1 is MDHEN, CDR2 SYDVKM, per germline. V gave up 5 bases and J gave up 3 bases; unmatched junction bases: 12. The CDR3 sequence is CASSPRQGLRDTEAFF. The CDR3 DNA sequence: TGTGCCAGCAGTCCCCGACAGGGCCTAAGGGACACTGAAGCTTTCTTT. The variable domain in full, with the rest retrieved from reference TRBV28 and TRBJ1-1, is DVKVTQSSRYLVKRTGEKVFLECVQDMDHENMFWYRQDPGLGLRLIYFSYDVKMKEKGDIPEGYSVSREKKERFSLILESASTNQTSMYLCASSPRQGLRDTEAFFGQGTRLTVV.

This clone was counted a single time. The gene calls are TRBV30 and TRBJ2-7, with D tentatively TRBD2 (5 bases). Germline-derived CDR1 and CDR2 are GTSNPN and SVGIG (reference sequence). Trimming cost V 5 bases and J 1 base, with 12 bases left between them. The CDR3 loop spans 13 amino acids. CDR3 nucleotide sequence: TGTGCCTGGGTAGCGCCAAATTCCTACGAGCAGTACTTC. As protein: CAWVAPNSYEQYF.

The rearrangement joins TRBV7-2 to TRBJ2-1, with 12 bases lining up with TRBD2. The ends lost 5 bases at V and 7 bases at J; junction bases unmatched: 6. CDR3 length: 15 residues. CDR1 and CDR2 from the germline V gene are SGHTA and FQGNSA. The CDR3 loop is CASSQTSGGYNEQFF. DNA for the CDR3: TGTGCCAGCAGCCAGACTAGCGGGGGATATAATGAGCAGTTCTTC.

This CDR3 is CASSLGLAGEGYNEQFF. The CDR3 nucleotides read TGTGCCAGCAGCCTGGGACTAGCGGGAGAGGGCTACAATGAGCAGTTCTTC. The chain links TRBV5-4 to TRBJ2-1, with TRBD2 matching over 14 bases. Germline CDR1 reads SGHNT; CDR2 reads YYREEE (reference sequence). Trimming took 4 bases from V and 3 from J; bases not matched to a gene: 6. The CDR3 length is 17 residues.

On this clone: The DNA is omitted, as the CDR3 cannot be located on it reliably, and the CDR3 follows TCRdb's listing. The chain uses TRBV21-1 and TRBJ1-5; the table assigns TRBD1, which was not confirmed against the DNA. TRBV21-1 is shown as a pseudogene. The CDR3 totals 17 residues, both ends included. CDR3 loop: CASSKVGQGAGNQPQHF.

The chain is built from TRBV28 and TRBJ1-5; a weak D match, TRBD1 (6 bases). The CDR3 is 15 amino acids. The V gene lost 5 bases and the J gene lost 6 bases, with 17 bases spanning the gap. The germline V gene has CDR1 MDHEN and CDR2 SYDVKM. The CDR3 DNA reads TGTGCCAGCAGTCCACCAAAGGGAGGGGGTCAGCCCCAGCATTTT. This sequence encodes CASSPPKGGGQPQHF. Together with reference TRBV28 and TRBJ1-5, the CDR3 gives the full variable domain: DVKVTQSSRYLVKRTGEKVFLECVQDMDHENMFWYRQDPGLGLRLIYFSYDVKMKEKGDIPEGYSVSREKKERFSLILESASTNQTSMYLCASSPPKGGGQPQHFGDGTRLSIL.

The rearrangement links TRBV6-4 to TRBJ1-2; D is uncertain. Germline-derived CDR1 and CDR2 are MRHNA and SNTAGT. The CDR3 length is 17 residues. Trimming removed 0 bases from V and 3 bases from J, with 17 bases in between. The CDR3 DNA is TGTGCCAGCAGTGACTCTGGACTGGCCGCCGGGGACTATGGCTACACCTTC. Translating gives CASSDSGLAAGDYGYTF.

The chain couples TRBV4-1 to TRBJ2-7, with TRBD2 matching 9 bases. The junction had 8 bases not matched to a gene; V was cut back by 1 base and J by 4 bases. This CDR3 comprises 16 residues. In germline, CDR1 is MGHRA, CDR2 YSYEKL. CDR3 coding DNA: TGCGCCAGCAGCCAAGCTACTCGCGGGGGGGGGTACGAGCAGTACTTC. Translating gives CASSQATRGGGYEQYF.

V usage is TRBV19 and J usage is TRBJ2-1, with 8 bases fitting TRBD2. Per the germline V gene, CDR1 is LNHDA and CDR2 is SQIVND (reference sequence). The CDR3 length is 16 residues. Unmatched junction bases numbered 15, after V lost 6 bases and J lost 8 bases. The CDR3 region has the DNA TGTGCCAGTAGGTTCCGGCGGGGGGCAGGGTCGGATGAGCAGTTCTTC. It translates to CASRFRRGAGSDEQFF.

The genes are TRBV18 and TRBJ1-5; 8 nucleotides line up with TRBD1. Germline loops: CDR1 KGHSH, CDR2 LQKENI. This CDR3 region has 14 residues. The ends lost 6 bases at V and 8 bases at J; junction bases unmatched: 9. CDR3 coding DNA: TGTGCCAGCTCCGACAGGGGTATAATGGAGCCCCAGCATTTT. It yields the protein CASSDRGIMEPQHF.

V usage is TRBV28 and J usage is TRBJ2-3; no clear D gene. Germline lookup yields CDR1 MDHEN and CDR2 SYDVKM. There are 13 residues in the CDR3. V was cut by 2 bases and J by 5 bases, with 8 bases left in between. CDR3 sequence: CASSLGRRDTQYF. The CDR3 DNA is TGTGCCAGCAGTTTAGGCCGAAGAGATACGCAGTATTTT.

The genes are TRBV28 and TRBJ2-5; unclear D gene. Trimming pared 5 bases from V and 2 bases from J, leaving 3 bases between. Germline-derived CDR1 and CDR2 are MDHEN and SYDVKM. The CDR3 length is 11 residues. The CDR3, as DNA: TGTGCCAGCAGTCTTCAAGAGACCCAGTACTTC. Translated, it gives CASSLQETQYF.

V gene TRBV5-4 combines with J gene TRBJ1-6, with TRBD1 identical over 7 bases. Germline assignment: CDR1 SGHNT and CDR2 YYREEE (reference sequence). The CDR3 has 14 amino acids. The V segment lost 2 bases and the J segment 10 bases; nucleotides outside the gene matches: 6. The chain's CDR3 is CASSLDRDHSPLHF. The CDR3 DNA follows: TGTGCCAGCAGCTTAGACAGGGATCACTCACCCCTCCACTTT.

The V call is TRBV14, the J call TRBJ2-2; 12 positions match TRBD2. J gave up 7 bases and V 3 bases, and 6 bases lay outside the gene matches. Germline CDR1 SGHDN, CDR2 FVKESK. This CDR3 is built from 16 residues. CDR3 sequence: CASSHSTTSGSGELFF. CDR3 DNA sequence: TGTGCCAGCAGCCATTCCACGACTAGCGGGAGCGGGGAGCTGTTTTTT.